The TCR beta chain described here comes from a study of early T cells in non-severe SARS-CoV-2 infection. As for the study in general: Chains stayed unpaired after sequencing of bulk RNA from unsorted whole blood. General study points: Anti-spike CD8 specificities were favored by VDJdb matching, whose results missed private and CD4 specificities.

Concerning this clonotype itself: What it recognizes is unknown.

In the library, individual cDNA molecules carried attached unique molecular identifiers. TCRdb re-called the 5' RACE reads through MiXCR, storing one row per CDR3 protein. The sample records roughly 53,000 distinct CDR3 sequences, approximately 12% being singletons. Sample: whole blood, taken at baseline. The sequence was obtained from an adult who was a healthcare worker with PCR-confirmed SARS-CoV-2 infection or an uninfected control (not recorded which).

The CDR3 region has the DNA TGTGCCAGCTCGTCCATCGCTAGCCTCTCCTACAATGAGCAGTTCTTC. The encoded protein is CASSSIASLSYNEQFF. This chain connects TRBV18 to TRBJ2-1; D might be TRBD2 (5 bases). In germline, CDR1 is KGHSH, CDR2 LQKENI. V gave up 6 bases and J gave up 0 bases, with 15 bases separating them. The CDR3 consists of 16 residues.